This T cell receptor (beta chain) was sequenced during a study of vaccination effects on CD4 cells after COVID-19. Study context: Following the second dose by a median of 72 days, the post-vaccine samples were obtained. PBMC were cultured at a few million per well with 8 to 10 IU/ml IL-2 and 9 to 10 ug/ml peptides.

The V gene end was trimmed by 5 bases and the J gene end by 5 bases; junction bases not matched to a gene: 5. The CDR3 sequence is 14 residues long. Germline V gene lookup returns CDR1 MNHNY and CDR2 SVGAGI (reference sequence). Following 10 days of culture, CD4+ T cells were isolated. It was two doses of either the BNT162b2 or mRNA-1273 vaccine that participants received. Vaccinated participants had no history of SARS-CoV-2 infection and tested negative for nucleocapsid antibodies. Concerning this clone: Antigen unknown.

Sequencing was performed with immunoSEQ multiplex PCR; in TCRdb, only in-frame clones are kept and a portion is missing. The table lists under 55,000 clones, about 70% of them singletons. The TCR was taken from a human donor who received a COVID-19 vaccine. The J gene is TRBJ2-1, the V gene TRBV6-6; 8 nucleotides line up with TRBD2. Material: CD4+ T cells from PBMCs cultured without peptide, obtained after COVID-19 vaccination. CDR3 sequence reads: CASSAGTRNNEQFF. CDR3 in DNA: TGTGCCAGCAGTGCCGGGACTAGAAACAATGAGCAGTTCTTC.